This TCR beta chain was obtained from a study of PD-L1 blockade in urothelial cancer. Study-level information: Analysis of blood occurred 3 weeks (second dose) and 6 weeks after treatment start.

Stated time point: pretreatment peripheral blood. Sequencing was performed with immunoSEQ multiplex PCR; in TCRdb, only in-frame clones are kept and a portion is missing. In the table there are more than 35,000 clones, 85% of which are singletons. In germline, CDR1 is MNHEY, CDR2 SVGAGI. V gave up 5 bases and J gave up 4 bases; unmatched junction bases: 7. The CDR3 consists of 15 residues. The chain links TRBV6-5 to TRBJ2-3; TRBD2 matches at 9 bases. The sequence derives from a man at least 80 years old with urothelial cancer. The source was PBMCs, collected around atezolizumab (anti-PD-L1) treatment. The CDR3: CASSAGSGRPDTQYF. CDR3 coding DNA: TGTGCCAGCAGTGCGGGTAGCGGGAGACCAGATACGCAGTATTTT.